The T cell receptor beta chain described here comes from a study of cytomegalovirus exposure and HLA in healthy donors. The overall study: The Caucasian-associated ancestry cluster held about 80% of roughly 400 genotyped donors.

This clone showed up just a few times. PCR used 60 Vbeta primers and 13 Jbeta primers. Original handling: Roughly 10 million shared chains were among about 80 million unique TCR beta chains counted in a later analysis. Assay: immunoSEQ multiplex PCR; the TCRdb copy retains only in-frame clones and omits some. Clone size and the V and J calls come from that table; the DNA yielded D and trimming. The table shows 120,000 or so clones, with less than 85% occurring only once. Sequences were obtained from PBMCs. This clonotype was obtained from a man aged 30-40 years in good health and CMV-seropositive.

CDR3 in DNA: TGTGCCAGCGGATCCGGGACAGGGGCCTACGAGCAGTACTTC. Its protein is CASGSGTGAYEQYF. This chain uses TRBV27 with TRBJ2-7, with TRBD1 matching 10 bases. J lost 2 bases, V lost 8 bases, and 6 bases had no gene match. The CDR3 totals 14 residues. Per germline, CDR1 MNHEY and CDR2 SMNVEV (reference sequence).